This TCR beta chain was sequenced during a study of OX40 agonist ivuxolimab in advanced cancers. Germline V lookup: CDR1 MNHEY, CDR2 SMNVEV (reference sequence). The CDR3 has 15 amino acids. Deletions cut 6 bases from V and 2 bases from J, with 16 bases between. This clone was found once. Measured with immunoSEQ multiplex PCR; TCRdb has only the in-frame clones, and not every one. The top ten hold 22% of the sample, which has about 30,000 clones, approximately 88% seen once. The chain recombines TRBV27 with TRBJ1-2, with D unclear. The sequence came from an adult with an advanced solid tumor such as melanoma, head and neck, liver or kidney cancer. Here the sequenced sample was CD4+ or CD8+ T cells sorted from blood, taken in a trial of the OX40 agonist ivuxolimab. CDR3 in amino acids: CASRGSEGYNYGYTF. CDR3 DNA: TGTGCCAGCAGGGGGAGCGAGGGTTACAACTATGGCTACACCTTC.